The 2 T cell receptor gamma chains below were found in one sample sequenced in a study of gamma-delta T cells after stem cell transplantation. TCRdb re-called clones from the RT-PCR reads via CATT. This table holds about 570 gamma-chain clones, about 20% found once. The sequenced material came from gamma-delta T cells. These TCRs come from a human donor. It is not recorded whose cells these are; they may come from a transplant donor.

This clone has more than one count but fewer than ten. The rearrangement joins TRGV9 to TRGJ1 or TRGJ2. Per germline, CDR1 GITISATS and CDR2 ISYDGTV (reference sequence). The CDR3 has 13 residues. J lost 5 bases, V lost 0 bases, and 4 bases had no gene match. CDR3: CALWEVQHYKKLF. Written as DNA, the CDR3 is TGTGCCTTGTGGGAGGTGCAACATTATAAGAAACTCTTT.

As for this clone: A read error is likely here: a far larger clone is one base away. The identical CDR3 is also encoded by other nucleotide sequences in the sample. The chain employs TRGV9 and TRGJP. CDR1 is GITISATS and CDR2 is ISYDGTV in the germline V gene (reference sequence). The CDR3 extends over 15 amino acids. In DNA, the CDR3 is TGTGCGTTGTGGGAAAAAGAGTTGGGCAAAAAAATCAAGGTATTT. Its protein product is CALWEKELGKKIKVF.